Following are 28 T cell receptor beta chains from one sample sequenced in a study of CD8 T cells in ankylosing spondylitis. TCRdb analysed the 5' RACE reads with MiXCR anew, one entry per CDR3 protein. The sample carries 50,000 to 75,000 distinct CDR3 sequences, over 5% recorded once. Specimen: synovial fluid, either unsorted or a sorted T cell fraction (not recorded which). The receptors here all came from a male donor with ankylosing spondylitis.

Written as DNA, the CDR3 is TGTGCCAGCAGTTTCAACCTTCCGGGACACTACAATGAGCAGTTCTTC. Translation gives CASSFNLPGHYNEQFF. The rearrangement uses TRBV28 and TRBJ2-1; D is perhaps TRBD1 (6 bases). The germline V gene has CDR1 MDHEN and CDR2 SYDVKM. The CDR3 runs 16 residues. V was clipped by 3 bases and J by 3 bases, with 15 bases between them.

The sample holds many counts of this clonotype. The chain has TRBV3-1 and TRBJ1-6; D gene ambiguous. This CDR3 contains 17 residues. V was trimmed by 1 base and J by 0 bases, leaving 10 bases between them. Germline V gives CDR1 LGHDT, CDR2 YNNKEL (reference sequence). In DNA, the CDR3 is TGTGCCAGCAGCCAAGTGGGTCCGAGCTCCTATAATTCACCCCTCCACTTT. This sequence encodes CASSQVGPSSYNSPLHF.

This clonotype was recorded many times. The chain employs TRBV7-9 and TRBJ1-6, with D hard to call. V dropped 1 base and J dropped 7 bases, with 8 bases sitting between them. Germline V gene data show CDR1 as SEHNR and CDR2 as FQNEAQ (reference sequence). The CDR3 sequence is 14 residues long. In nucleotides, the CDR3 is TGTGCCAGCAGCTTAGGGGGTTACAATTCACCCCTCCACTTT. Amino acid sequence: CASSLGGYNSPLHF. Full variable domain (remainder filled in from reference TRBV7-9 and TRBJ1-6): DTGVSQNPRHKITKRGQNVTFRCDPISEHNRLYWYRQTLGQGPEFLTYFQNEAQLEKSRLLSDRFSAERPKGSFSTLEIQRTEQGDSAMYLCASSLGGYNSPLHFGNGTRLTVT.

This clonotype was picked up many times. The CDR3 here is CASSQVSSGSLGGYNEQFF. The CDR3 DNA sequence: TGCGCCAGCAGCCAAGTCTCTAGCGGGAGTTTGGGTGGGTACAATGAGCAGTTCTTC. The chain joins TRBV4-1 to TRBJ2-1; the match to TRBD2 covers 10 bases. V shed 1 base and J 4 bases; nucleotides not matched to a gene: 13. Per the germline V gene, CDR1 is MGHRA and CDR2 is YSYEKL. The CDR3 has 19 amino acids.

This clonotype was detected ten times or more. The chain uses TRBV2 and TRBJ1-4; TRBD1 aligns across 9 bases. After removal of 8 bases from V and 8 bases from J, the junction contained 12 bases not matched to a gene. Germline assignment: CDR1 SNHLY and CDR2 FYNNEI. The CDR3 has 15 residues. CDR3 in DNA: TGTGCCAGCGGTGGCGGGGACAGGGCTTGGGAAAAACTGTTTTTT. As protein: CASGGGDRAWEKLFF.

In its sample, this clonotype was seen many times. V is TRBV15 and J is TRBJ2-1, with a possible D match to TRBD1 (6 bases). The CDR3 is 16 residues long. Trimming stripped 4 bases from V and 4 bases from J, with 17 bases between. CDR1 is LNHNV, CDR2 YYDKDF, per germline (reference sequence). The CDR3 protein is CATSIQAGTKYNEQFF. The CDR3 DNA is TGTGCCACCAGCATCCAAGCCGGGACAAAATACAATGAGCAGTTCTTC.

This clonotype came up many times. CDR3 in DNA: TGTGCCAGCAGGGGGAGCCCCACAGATACGCAGTATTTT. Its translation: CASRGSPTDTQYF. The V call is TRBV28, the J call TRBJ2-3, with D perhaps TRBD2 (5 bases). The CDR3 length is 13 residues. CDR1 MDHEN and CDR2 SYDVKM come from the germline V gene. The V end lost 6 bases, the J end lost 2 bases, and 9 bases lay between the germline ends.

The chain has TRBV6-1 and TRBJ2-1; TRBD1 agrees at 8 bases. Germline values: CDR1 MNHNS, CDR2 SASEGT. The V and J ends lost 8 bases and 3 bases, in that order; junction bases with no gene match: 6. The CDR3 is 14 amino acids. The CDR3 DNA sequence: TGTGCCAGCTCCGTGACAGGGGACTACAATGAGCAGTTCTTC. It specifies CASSVTGDYNEQFF.

This chain links TRBV19 with TRBJ1-6; 8 bases align to TRBD1. This CDR3 has 15 residues. The trim removed 4 bases at V and 7 bases at J, leaving 6 bases unmatched. Germline V gene data show CDR1 as LNHDA and CDR2 as SQIVND (reference sequence). The CDR3 is CASSRSRGQNSPLHF. The CDR3 region has the DNA TGTGCCAGTAGTAGAAGCAGGGGGCAGAATTCACCCCTCCACTTT.

This clonotype came up many times. The chain combines TRBV20-1 with TRBJ2-6; D remains unclear. Germline CDR1 DFQATT, CDR2 SNEGSKA (reference sequence). The CDR3 has 14 amino acids. V was pared by 5 bases and J by 0 bases, with 8 bases between. CDR3 loop: CSAGSGSGANVLTF. In nucleotides, the CDR3 is TGCAGTGCTGGTTCCGGCTCTGGGGCCAACGTCCTGACTTTC.

The V and J genes are TRBV30 and TRBJ1-2; D not certain. Looked up from germline, CDR1 is GTSNPN and CDR2 is SVGIG (reference sequence). CDR3 length: 10 amino acids. V was clipped by 2 bases and J by 2 bases, with 0 bases between them. This CDR3 reads CAWSNYGYTF. The DNA for the CDR3 is TGTGCCTGGAGTAACTATGGCTACACCTTC.

Only a few counts were recorded for this clonotype. V is TRBV3-1 and J is TRBJ1-2; unclear D gene. Germline V CDR1 and CDR2: LGHDT, YNNKEL (reference sequence). Between the trimmed V and J ends, which lost 1 base and 3 bases, there was a span of 3 bases. The CDR3 loop spans 12 amino acids. The CDR3 spells CASSQADYGYTF. CDR3 nucleotides: TGTGCCAGCAGCCAAGCGGACTATGGCTACACCTTC.

This clonotype came up many times. The J gene is TRBJ2-2, the V gene TRBV6-2 or TRBV6-3; TRBD1 agrees at 8 bases. Germline CDR1 and CDR2: MNHEY and SVGEGT. There are 19 residues in the CDR3. Losses at the gene ends were 2 bases for V and 0 bases for J; bases not matched to a gene: 11. The CDR3 sequence is CASSYARAGGEPNTGELFF. The DNA of the CDR3 is TGTGCCAGCAGTTACGCCCGGGCAGGGGGCGAACCGAACACCGGGGAGCTGTTTTTT.

This clonotype was seen repeatedly, ten times or more. The chain recombines TRBV15 with TRBJ2-7; the match to TRBD2 covers 11 bases. The CDR3 totals 17 residues. Germline CDR1 LNHNV, CDR2 YYDKDF (reference sequence). V lost 1 base, J lost 0 bases, and 5 bases stayed unmatched. CDR3 amino acids: CATSRGGTSGHSYEQYF. The DNA for the CDR3 is TGTGCCACCAGCAGAGGAGGGACTAGCGGACACTCCTACGAGCAGTACTTC.

The chain has TRBV2 and TRBJ2-1, with D uncertain. V dropped 4 bases and J dropped 4 bases, with 14 bases sitting between them. CDR1 is SNHLY and CDR2 is FYNNEI in the germline V gene. The CDR3 extends over 15 amino acids. CDR3 sequence: CASSVSTEWYNEQFF. As DNA, the CDR3 is TGTGCCAGCAGTGTATCTACGGAGTGGTACAATGAGCAGTTCTTC.

This clonotype was recorded many times. V usage is TRBV12-3 or TRBV12-4 and J usage is TRBJ2-6; D gene ambiguous. V lost 2 bases, J lost 3 bases, and 8 bases lay in between. The CDR3 is made up of 15 amino acids. The CDR3 sequence is CASSLLGFGANVLTF. The CDR3 DNA is TGTGCCAGCAGTTTATTGGGTTTTGGGGCCAACGTCCTGACTTTC.

The chain combines TRBV5-1 with TRBJ2-1, with TRBD2 matching 9 bases. This CDR3 contains 15 residues. From germline, CDR1 is SGHRS and CDR2 YFSETQ. V dropped 3 bases and J dropped 8; count of bases not matched to a gene: 9. CDR3 DNA sequence: TGCGCCAGCAGCTGCTCGGGACTAGCAAGGGATGAGCAGTTCTTC. Translated: CASSCSGLARDEQFF.

This rearrangement joins TRBV27 to TRBJ2-1; TRBD2 aligns across 7 bases. V shed 2 bases, J shed 7 bases, and the junction held 11 bases outside the gene matches. Germline V CDR1 and CDR2: MNHEY, SMNVEV (reference sequence). The CDR3 sequence is 16 residues long. The CDR3 DNA reads as TGTGCCAGCAGTTTAGTGTCTAGCGGCGGGGGTAATGAGCAGTTCTTC. It encodes CASSLVSSGGGNEQFF.

This clonotype was seen repeatedly, ten times or more. The rearrangement uses TRBV20-1 and TRBJ2-1, with 10 bases lining up with TRBD1. CDR3 size: 15 residues. Germline CDR1 reads DFQATT; CDR2 reads SNEGSKA (reference sequence). V lost 4 bases to trimming and J lost 4 bases; unmatched junction nucleotides: 7. This CDR3 reads CSATTGGVQYNEQFF. The DNA for the CDR3 is TGCAGTGCTACGACAGGGGGCGTGCAATACAATGAGCAGTTCTTC.

This clonotype was observed at least ten times. This sequence joins TRBV28 and TRBJ2-7; TRBD1 aligns across 9 bases. CDR3 length: 15 residues. The V and J ends lost 3 bases and 1 base, in that order; junction bases with no gene match: 4. Germline values: CDR1 MDHEN, CDR2 SYDVKM. The CDR3 DNA reads as TGTGCCAGCAGTTTGACAGGGGGAAGGTCCTACGAGCAGTACTTC. Protein sequence: CASSLTGGRSYEQYF.

This clonotype rates as medium-sized. The chain has TRBV20-1 and TRBJ2-1, with TRBD2 matching over 7 bases. The CDR3 has 14 amino acids. CDR1 is DFQATT, CDR2 SNEGSKA, per germline (reference sequence). Trimming removed 4 bases from V and 8 bases from J; junction bases left unmatched: 11. The CDR3 here is CSATPALASHEQFF. The CDR3, as DNA: TGCAGTGCTACTCCGGCACTAGCGTCTCATGAGCAGTTCTTC.

This clonotype showed up just a few times. V is TRBV6-5 and J is TRBJ1-4; D perhaps matches TRBD1 (5 bases). This CDR3 has 17 residues. Germline V gives CDR1 MNHEY, CDR2 SVGAGI. The germline V and J ends were trimmed by 1 base and 4 bases, with 16 bases remaining between them. The CDR3 is CASSYLSSRAGNEKLFF. The DNA of the CDR3 is TGTGCCAGCAGTTACTTATCTTCCAGGGCGGGTAATGAAAAACTGTTTTTT.

This chain connects TRBV5-5 to TRBJ2-2; the D is unclear. This CDR3 region has 14 residues. The germline gives CDR1 SGHKS, CDR2 YYEKEE (reference sequence). V lost 7 bases and J 3 bases, leaving 13 bases between the germline ends. The chain's CDR3 is CASGLRPDTGELFF. DNA for the CDR3: TGTGCCAGCGGCCTCAGGCCGGACACCGGGGAGCTGTTTTTT.

CDR3 in amino acids: CASSTGDLTYEQYF. CDR3 nucleotides: TGTGCCAGTAGTACCGGGGACTTAACCTACGAGCAGTACTTC. This rearrangement joins TRBV19 to TRBJ2-7; tentatively, D is TRBD2 (6 bases). The CDR3 extends over 14 amino acids. CDR1 is LNHDA, CDR2 SQIVND, per germline (reference sequence). Between the trimmed V and J ends, which lost 4 bases and 2 bases, there was a span of 12 bases.

In this sample, this clonotype turned up many times. The J gene is TRBJ2-1, the V gene TRBV6-5; 8 bases align to TRBD1. The CDR3 covers 12 residues. The V and J ends lost 11 bases and 5 bases, in that order; junction bases with no gene match: 5. The V gene's germline CDR1 is MNHEY and CDR2 SVGAGI. The CDR3 loop is CACLDRDNEQFF. The CDR3 region has the DNA TGTGCCTGCTTGGACAGGGACAATGAGCAGTTCTTC.

This chain links TRBV18 with TRBJ2-7; unclear D gene. The V end lost 0 bases, the J end lost 0 bases, and 9 bases lay between the germline ends. Germline assignment: CDR1 KGHSH and CDR2 LQKENI. The CDR3 contains 15 residues. CDR3: CASSPPGRPSYEQYF. The CDR3 DNA sequence: TGTGCCAGCTCACCACCAGGACGACCCTCCTACGAGCAGTACTTC. The full variable domain, with the rest looked up from reference TRBV18 and TRBJ2-7, is NAGVMQNPRHLVRRRGQEARLRCSPMKGHSHVYWYRQLPEEGLKFMVYLQKENIIDESGMPKERFSAEFPKEGPSILRIQQVVRGDSAAYFCASSPPGRPSYEQYFGPGTRLTVT.

This clonotype was seen repeatedly, ten times or more. The chain combines TRBV20-1 with TRBJ2-7, with 13 bases matching TRBD2. The CDR3 extends over 20 amino acids. The germline gives CDR1 DFQATT, CDR2 SNEGSKA (reference sequence). V lost 0 bases to trimming and J lost 2 bases; unmatched junction nucleotides: 16. The CDR3 DNA reads TGCAGTGCTAGAGATCGCGCTACTAGCGGGAGGGCCACCTCTCCCTACGAGCAGTACTTC. Its translation: CSARDRATSGRATSPYEQYF.

This chain connects TRBV7-2 to TRBJ1-6; 8 nucleotides align to TRBD1. The germline V gene has CDR1 SGHTA and CDR2 FQGNSA. The CDR3 consists of 16 residues. V lost 2 bases, J lost 4 bases, and 4 bases stayed unmatched. This CDR3 is CASSLLGQGYNSPLHF. As DNA, the CDR3 is TGTGCCAGCAGCTTATTAGGACAGGGTTATAATTCACCCCTCCACTTT.